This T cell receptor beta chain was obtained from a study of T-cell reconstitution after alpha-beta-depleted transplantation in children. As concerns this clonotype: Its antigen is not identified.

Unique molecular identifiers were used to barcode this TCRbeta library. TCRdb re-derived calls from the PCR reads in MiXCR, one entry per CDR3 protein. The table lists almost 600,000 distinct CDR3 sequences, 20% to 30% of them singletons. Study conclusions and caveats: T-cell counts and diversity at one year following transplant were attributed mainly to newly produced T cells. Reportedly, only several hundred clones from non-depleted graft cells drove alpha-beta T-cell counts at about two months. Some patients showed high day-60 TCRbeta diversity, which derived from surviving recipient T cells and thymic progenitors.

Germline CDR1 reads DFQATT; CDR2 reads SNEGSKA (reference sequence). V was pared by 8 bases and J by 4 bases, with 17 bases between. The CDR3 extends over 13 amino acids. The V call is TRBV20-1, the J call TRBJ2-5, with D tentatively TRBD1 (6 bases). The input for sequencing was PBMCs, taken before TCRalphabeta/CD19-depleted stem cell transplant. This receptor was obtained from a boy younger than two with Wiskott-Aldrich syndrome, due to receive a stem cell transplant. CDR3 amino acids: CSHQVRGRETQYF. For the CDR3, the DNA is TGCAGTCATCAGGTCAGGGGTCGAGAGACCCAGTACTTC.